Shown below are 24 T cell receptor beta chains from a single sample sequenced in a study of regulatory T cells in long-lasting Graves disease. Building the TCR beta libraries relied on iRepertoire HTBI primers, and CDR3 regions underwent Arm-PCR. TCRdb called the multiplex PCR reads again in MiXCR, with one record for every CDR3 protein. The profile covers about 420,000 distinct CDR3 sequences, with around 17% appearing a single time and around a quarter taken by the ten largest. The time point denotes: newly diagnosed GD, antithyroid drugs for less than 3 months. The TCR library was made from RNA that had been extracted from PBMCs in TRIzol. This same sample was also taken into another study, of T cells in Graves' hyperthyroidism and ophthalmopathy.

The sequenced sample was peripheral blood mononuclear cells (PBMCs), obtained at new diagnosis, from a patient treated with antithyroid drugs. These receptors were collected from a woman under 30 with Graves disease.

A remark on this clonotype: One base away lies a much larger clone, so this may be a sequencing read error. V is TRBV7-9 and J is TRBJ2-1; 8 bases agree with TRBD2. Germline V gives CDR1 SEHNR, CDR2 FQNEAQ (reference sequence). CDR3 size: 14 residues. Losses at the gene ends were 7 bases for V and 8 bases for J; bases not matched to a gene: 10. This CDR3 is CASIFGLARHEQFF. CDR3 in DNA: TGTGCCAGCATCTTCGGACTAGCTAGGCATGAGCAGTTCTTC.

This clonotype showed up just a few times. This chain uses TRBV28 with TRBJ2-1; D is unresolved. The CDR3 loop spans 12 amino acids. The germline V gene encodes CDR1 MDHEN and CDR2 SYDVKM. V was shortened by 7 bases and J by 8 bases, with 12 bases between the two germline ends. The CDR3: CASNRYNDEQFF. CDR3 in DNA: TGTGCCAGCAATAGGTATAACGATGAGCAGTTCTTC.

This clonotype was detected a few times. This chain uses TRBV4-1 with TRBJ1-5; no clear D. The germline V and J ends were trimmed by 0 bases and 6 bases, with 15 bases remaining between them. Looked up from germline, CDR1 is MGHRA and CDR2 is YSYEKL. The CDR3 is 16 residues long. CDR3 residues: CASSQEEPTWVQPQHF. CDR3 nucleotide sequence: TGCGCCAGCAGCCAAGAGGAGCCCACTTGGGTTCAGCCCCAGCATTTT.

This clonotype was seen at least ten times. The chain recombines TRBV27 with TRBJ1-1; a possible D gene is TRBD1 (6 bases). The V gene's germline CDR1 is MNHEY and CDR2 SMNVEV (reference sequence). Trimming removed 11 bases from V and 0 bases from J, with 22 bases in between. There are 16 residues in the CDR3. Here the CDR3 reads CARPGAKVSMNTEAFF. The CDR3 DNA reads as TGTGCCCGCCCAGGGGCCAAAGTCTCCATGAACACTGAAGCTTTCTTT.

This clonotype has a handful of counts. This clone may be a read error of a much larger clone one base away. The V call is TRBV12-3 or TRBV12-4, the J call TRBJ2-7; TRBD2 agrees at 7 bases. The V gene end was trimmed by 2 bases and the J gene end by 6 bases; junction bases not matched to a gene: 7. The CDR3 loop spans 14 amino acids. The CDR3 loop is CASSLTGLHCEQYF. DNA for the CDR3: TGTGCCAGCAGTTTAACGGGACTACACTGCGAGCAGTACTTC.

This clonotype was observed a handful of times. The chain carries TRBV5-5 and TRBJ1-5; possibly TRBD1 for D (6 bases). Trimming pared 4 bases from V and 0 bases from J, leaving 11 bases between. The CDR3 totals 15 residues. In germline, CDR1 is SGHKS, CDR2 YYEKEE (reference sequence). The CDR3 DNA sequence: TGTGCCAGCAGCCGGGGACAAATTAGCAATCAGCCCCAGCATTTT. Its translation: CASSRGQISNQPQHF. The full variable domain, rest sourced from reference TRBV5-5 and TRBJ1-5, is DAGVTQSPTHLIKTRGQQVTLRCSPISGHKSVSWYQQVLGQGPQFIFQYYEKEERGRGNFPDRFSARQFPNYSSELNVNALLLGDSALYLCASSRGQISNQPQHFGDGTRLSIL.

There are many counts of this clonotype. The DNA of the CDR3 is TGTGCCAGCAGCTTGGGTCTAGCGGAAATATATGAGCAGTTCTTC. Its translation is CASSLGLAEIYEQFF. The gene calls are TRBV5-5 and TRBJ2-1, with 7 bases aligning to TRBD2. V was clipped by 0 bases and J by 8 bases; unmatched bases: 8. Germline V CDR1 and CDR2: SGHKS, YYEKEE (reference sequence). The CDR3 is 15 residues long.

This clonotype was picked up a small number of times. The chain has TRBV7-2 and TRBJ1-2; 10 bases line up with TRBD1. Germline-derived CDR1 and CDR2 are SGHTA and FQGNSA. V shed 3 bases, J shed 6 bases, and the junction held 4 bases outside the gene matches. This CDR3 spans 14 amino acids. The CDR3 loop is CASSFRTGGDGYTF. CDR3 DNA sequence: TGTGCCAGCAGCTTCCGGACAGGGGGAGATGGCTACACCTTC.

Turning to this clonotype: The junction shows a germline mismatch at one end, possibly a read error. The chain uses TRBV20-1 and TRBJ2-3, with 9 bases that match TRBD2. CDR1 and CDR2 from the germline V gene are DFQATT and SNEGSKA (reference sequence). The CDR3 is made up of 17 amino acids. CDR3 nucleotides: TGCAGTGCGAGAGGGGAGTGGCGGGAGGGCCGTACAGATACGCAGTATTTT. Its protein is CSARGEWREGRTDTQYF.

This sequence joins TRBV6-1 and TRBJ1-1; no clear D gene. The CDR3 runs 13 residues. CDR1 and CDR2 (germline): MNHNS, SASEGT. The ends were cut back, 10 bases at V and 4 bases at J, with 16 bases in the middle. CDR3 nucleotides: TGTGCCACCCGGAGGGTAGTGGTCACTGAAGCTTTCTTT. Its translation is CATRRVVVTEAFF.

The chain is built from TRBV28 and TRBJ2-2; 7 nucleotides line up with TRBD2. Looked up from germline, CDR1 is MDHEN and CDR2 is SYDVKM. The CDR3 sequence is 18 residues long. V was clipped by 6 bases and J by 4 bases; unmatched bases: 17. DNA of the CDR3: TGTGCCAGCAGCCCACTCCCCGGGCGGGGGACTTTCACCGGGGAGCTGTTTTTT. This encodes CASSPLPGRGTFTGELFF.

This clonotype was recorded many times. The J gene is TRBJ2-1, the V gene TRBV7-2; D gene unclear. The CDR3 sequence is 11 residues long. The V and J ends lost 5 bases and 9 bases respectively, with 8 bases between them. Germline V gives CDR1 SGHTA, CDR2 FQGNSA. This chain's CDR3 is CASSLGPEQFF. CDR3 bases: TGTGCCAGCAGCCTAGGACCTGAGCAGTTCTTC.

This clonotype was observed many times. The chain carries TRBV2 and TRBJ2-3; the match to TRBD2 covers 8 bases. The CDR3 is 16 residues long. CDR1 SNHLY and CDR2 FYNNEI come from the germline V gene. The V gene end was trimmed by 2 bases and the J gene end by 2 bases; junction bases not matched to a gene: 6. CDR3 loop: CASSEWGGRNTDTQYF. CDR3 sequence (DNA): TGTGCCAGCAGTGAATGGGGCGGGAGGAACACAGATACGCAGTATTTT.

Ten or more counts support this clonotype. The chain employs TRBV7-6 and TRBJ2-5; 7 positions agree with TRBD1. CDR1 SGHVS and CDR2 FNYEAQ come from the germline V gene. Trimming removed 5 bases from V and 4 bases from J; junction bases left unmatched: 4. This CDR3 contains 13 residues. The CDR3 region has the DNA TGTGCCAGCAGCGTGACAGGGCTAGAGACCCAGTACTTC. It yields the protein CASSVTGLETQYF.

The chain employs TRBV10-3 and TRBJ2-5, with D uncertain. CDR1 ENHRY and CDR2 SYGVKD come from the germline V gene. The CDR3 runs to 15 residues. V was cut by 0 bases and J by 0 bases, with 8 bases left in between. CDR3 region: CAISESTEYQETQYF. The CDR3 bases are TGTGCCATCAGTGAGTCCACAGAGTACCAAGAGACCCAGTACTTC.

Many counts were recorded for this clonotype. V gene TRBV20-1 combines with J gene TRBJ2-1; D is uncertain. V dropped 3 bases and J dropped 6 bases, with 9 bases sitting between them. CDR3 length equals 12 residues. Germline CDR1 and CDR2: DFQATT and SNEGSKA (reference sequence). This chain's CDR3 is CSASRVFNEQFF. CDR3 DNA sequence: TGCAGTGCTAGTCGGGTGTTCAATGAGCAGTTCTTC.

This clonotype was observed at least ten times. One end of the junction is discordant with germline, which a read error may explain. The chain recombines TRBV5-1 with TRBJ2-1; 8 nucleotides line up with TRBD1. This CDR3 comprises 15 residues. Germline lookup yields CDR1 SGHRS and CDR2 YFSETQ. CDR3 protein: CASSTGQGRYNEQFF. The CDR3 bases are TGTGCCAGCAGTACCGGACAGGGAAGGTACAATGAGCAGTTCTTC.

The chain employs TRBV9 and TRBJ2-7; TRBD1 might be the D (6 bases). The CDR3 is 14 amino acids. Germline V gives CDR1 SGDLS, CDR2 YYNGEE. Trimming took 0 bases from V and 3 from J, leaving 10 bases between them. The CDR3: CASSVAVQGYEQYF. CDR3 DNA: TGTGCCAGCAGCGTAGCCGTACAGGGCTACGAGCAGTACTTC.

This chain joins TRBV6-1 and TRBJ2-2, with 7 bases identical to TRBD1. This CDR3 contains 15 residues. The germline gives CDR1 MNHNS, CDR2 SASEGT. V gave up 5 bases and J gave up 6 bases; unmatched junction bases: 9. The CDR3 DNA is TGTGCCAGCAGTACCCCGACAGGGTTGGCCGGGGAGCTGTTTTTT. Amino acids: CASSTPTGLAGELFF.

This clonotype has a count of ten or more. V usage is TRBV7-2 and J usage is TRBJ2-7, with TRBD2 as a possible D gene (6 bases). Germline V gives CDR1 SGHTA, CDR2 FQGNSA. Trimming took off 5 bases at V and 0 bases at J, with 14 bases between the two ends. The CDR3 is made up of 15 amino acids. In nucleotides, the CDR3 is TGTGCCAGCAGCCCCCGCGGGACCTCCTCCTACGAGCAGTACTTC. Translating gives CASSPRGTSSYEQYF.

This clonotype was seen many times. CDR3 protein: CASSRTGSFYEQYF. The CDR3 bases are TGTGCCAGCAGCCGGACAGGATCCTTCTACGAGCAGTACTTC. The rearrangement uses TRBV2 and TRBJ2-7; 7 bases fit TRBD1. After removal of 6 bases from V and 3 bases from J, the junction contained 8 bases not matched to a gene. This CDR3 is 14 amino acids long. Germline CDR1 reads SNHLY; CDR2 reads FYNNEI. The entire variable domain, with the rest obtained from reference TRBV2 and TRBJ2-7, is as follows: EPEVTQTPSHQVTQMGQEVILRCVPISNHLYFYWYRQILGQKVEFLVSFYNNEISEKSEIFDDQFSVERPDGSNFTLKIRSTKLEDSAMYFCASSRTGSFYEQYFGPGTRLTVT.

This clonotype was seen more than once but under ten times. V gene TRBV27 combines with J gene TRBJ1-5; 7 nucleotides agree with TRBD1. This CDR3 is 15 amino acids long. CDR1 is MNHEY, CDR2 SMNVEV, per germline (reference sequence). After removal of 6 bases from V and 1 base from J, the junction contained 6 bases not matched to a gene. This CDR3 reads CASRAQGISNQPQHF. The CDR3 DNA reads as TGTGCCAGCAGGGCACAGGGGATCAGCAATCAGCCCCAGCATTTT.

This clonotype was detected ten times or more. V and J are TRBV12-3 or TRBV12-4 and TRBJ2-2; tentatively, D is TRBD2 (6 bases). The CDR3 is 13 residues long. Trimming pared 5 bases from V and 8 bases from J, leaving 12 bases between. The CDR3 spells CASSTGGRGELFF. In nucleotides, the CDR3 is TGTGCCAGCAGTACCGGGGGAAGAGGGGAGCTGTTTTTT.

This clonotype came up many times. The chain recombines TRBV10-3 with TRBJ2-7, with D possibly called TRBD1 or TRBD2 (5 bases each). The germline V gene has CDR1 ENHRY and CDR2 SYGVKD. Deletions cut 7 bases from V and 2 bases from J, with 21 bases between. There are 16 residues in the CDR3. CDR3 sequence reads: CAITQRGPDSTYEQYF. The CDR3 coding sequence is TGTGCCATCACCCAACGGGGCCCTGATTCGACCTACGAGCAGTACTTC.